This paragraph reports one TCR beta chain. This sample is drawn from a study of blood T cell repertoires in COVID-19. As for the study in general: Samples representing acute and convalescent COVID-19 were sourced from the United States, Italy and Spain. Sources were T cells, B-cell-depleted T cells, or PBMCs; the material itself was cDNA or gDNA.

This CDR3 has 16 residues. Germline CDR1 reads SGHRS; CDR2 reads YFSETQ. With 0 bases removed from V and 2 bases from J, the gap between germline ends came to 15 bases. Seattle's cohort entered during active infection and was followed longitudinally. How the authors handled the data: Cell counts per sample came from amplifying reference gene primers. Using immunoSEQ multiplex PCR, the repertoire was profiled, and TCRdb retains in-frame clones only, with some absent. V and J calls and clone size are those listed in that table; D and trimming were worked out from the DNA. The sample holds about 87,000 clones, over 75% seen once.

Sequenced sample: peripheral blood. The chain links TRBV5-1 to TRBJ2-7, with D possibly TRBD1 on 6 matching bases. The origin of this receptor is a woman aged 80 or older with COVID-19, enrolled during active disease. The CDR3 DNA sequence: TGCGCCAGCAGCTTGGGGTCCGGGACACCAACCTACGAGCAGTACTTC. This gives the protein CASSLGSGTPTYEQYF.